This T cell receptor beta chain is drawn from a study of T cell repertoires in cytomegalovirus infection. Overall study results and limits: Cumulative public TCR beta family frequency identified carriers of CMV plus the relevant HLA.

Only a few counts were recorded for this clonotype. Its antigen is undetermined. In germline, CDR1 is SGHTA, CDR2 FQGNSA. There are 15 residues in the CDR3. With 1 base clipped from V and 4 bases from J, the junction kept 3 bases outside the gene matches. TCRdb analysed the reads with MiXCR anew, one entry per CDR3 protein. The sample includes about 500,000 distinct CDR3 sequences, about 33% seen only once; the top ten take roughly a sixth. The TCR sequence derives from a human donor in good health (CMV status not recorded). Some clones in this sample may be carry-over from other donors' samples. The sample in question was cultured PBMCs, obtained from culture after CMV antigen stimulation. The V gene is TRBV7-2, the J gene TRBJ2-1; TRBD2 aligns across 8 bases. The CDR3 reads CASSLGTSIYNEQFF. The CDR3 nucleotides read TGTGCCAGCAGCTTAGGGACTAGCATTTACAATGAGCAGTTCTTC.